This TCR beta chain was obtained from a study of blood T cell repertoires in COVID-19. Method: immunoSEQ multiplex PCR; TCRdb's copy keeps in-frame clones and lacks some. The table lists 150,000 to 200,000 clones, 80% to 85% of them singletons. Sequencing was carried out using peripheral blood. The clonotype was recovered from a woman between 65 and 79 years old with COVID-19, enrolled during active disease.

CDR3 loop: CASSLYSGGRSGNTIYF. In DNA, the CDR3 is TGTGCCAGCTCACTCTATTCAGGGGGCCGGTCTGGAAACACCATATATTTT. V and J are TRBV18 and TRBJ1-3; 8 positions match TRBD1. V lost 4 bases, J lost 1 base, and 9 bases stayed unmatched. The CDR3 runs 17 residues. The V gene's germline CDR1 is KGHSH and CDR2 LQKENI.